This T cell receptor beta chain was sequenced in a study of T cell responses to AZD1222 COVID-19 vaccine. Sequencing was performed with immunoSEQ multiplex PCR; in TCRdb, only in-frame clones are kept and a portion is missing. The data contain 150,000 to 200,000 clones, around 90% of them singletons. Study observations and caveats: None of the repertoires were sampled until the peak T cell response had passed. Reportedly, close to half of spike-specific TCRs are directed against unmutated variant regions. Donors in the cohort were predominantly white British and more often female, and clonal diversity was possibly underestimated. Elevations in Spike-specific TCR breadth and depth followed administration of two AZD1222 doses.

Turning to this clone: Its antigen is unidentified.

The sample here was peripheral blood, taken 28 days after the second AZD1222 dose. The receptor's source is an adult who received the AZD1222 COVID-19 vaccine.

The CDR3 sequence is CASSYSWVIGYTF. The DNA for the CDR3 is TGTGCCAGCAGTTACTCGTGGGTGATCGGCTACACCTTC. This chain joins TRBV6-5 and TRBJ1-2, with D unclear. This CDR3 has 13 amino acids. The V gene's germline CDR1 is MNHEY and CDR2 SVGAGI. Trimming pared 0 bases from V and 8 bases from J, leaving 10 bases between.